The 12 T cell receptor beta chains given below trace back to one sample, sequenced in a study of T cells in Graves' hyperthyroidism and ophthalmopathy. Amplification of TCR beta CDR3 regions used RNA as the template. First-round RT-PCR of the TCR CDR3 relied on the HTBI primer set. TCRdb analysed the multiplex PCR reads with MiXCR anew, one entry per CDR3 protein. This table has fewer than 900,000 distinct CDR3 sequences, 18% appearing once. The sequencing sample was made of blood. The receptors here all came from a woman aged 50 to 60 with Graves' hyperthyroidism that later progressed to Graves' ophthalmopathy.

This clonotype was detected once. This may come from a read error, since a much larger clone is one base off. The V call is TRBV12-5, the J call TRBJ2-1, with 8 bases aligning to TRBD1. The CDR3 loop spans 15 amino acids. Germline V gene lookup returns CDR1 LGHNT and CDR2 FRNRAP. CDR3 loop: CVSAAGRTGINEQFF. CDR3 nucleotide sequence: TGTGTTAGTGCCGCCGGTAGGACAGGGATCAATGAGCAGTTCTTC.

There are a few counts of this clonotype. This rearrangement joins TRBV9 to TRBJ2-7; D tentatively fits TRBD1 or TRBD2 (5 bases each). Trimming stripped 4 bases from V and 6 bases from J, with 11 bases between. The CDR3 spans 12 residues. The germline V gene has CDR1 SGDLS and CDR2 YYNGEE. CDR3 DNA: TGTGCCAGCAGCCCGGGGCTAGGCGAGCAGTACTTC. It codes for CASSPGLGEQYF.

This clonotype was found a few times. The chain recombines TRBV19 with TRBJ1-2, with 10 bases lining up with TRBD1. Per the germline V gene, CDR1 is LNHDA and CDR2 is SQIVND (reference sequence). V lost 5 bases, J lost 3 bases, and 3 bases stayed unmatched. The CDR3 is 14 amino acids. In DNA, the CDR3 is TGTGCCAGTAGTTCCGGGACAGGGGACTATGGCTACACCTTC. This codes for CASSSGTGDYGYTF.

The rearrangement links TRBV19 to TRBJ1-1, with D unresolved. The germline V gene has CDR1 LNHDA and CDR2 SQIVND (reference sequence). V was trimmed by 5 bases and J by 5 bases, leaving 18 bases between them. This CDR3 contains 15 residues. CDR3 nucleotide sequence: TGTGCCAGTAGTGCGCGTAGGGTGGTCGAGACTGAAGCTTTCTTT. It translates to CASSARRVVETEAFF.

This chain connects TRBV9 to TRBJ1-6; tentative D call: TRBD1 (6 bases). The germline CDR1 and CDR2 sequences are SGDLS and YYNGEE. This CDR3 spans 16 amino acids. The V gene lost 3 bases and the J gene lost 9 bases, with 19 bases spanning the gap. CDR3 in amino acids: CASSAAQGGRASPLHF. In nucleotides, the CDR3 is TGTGCCAGCAGCGCCGCCCAAGGGGGGCGAGCTTCACCCCTCCACTTT.

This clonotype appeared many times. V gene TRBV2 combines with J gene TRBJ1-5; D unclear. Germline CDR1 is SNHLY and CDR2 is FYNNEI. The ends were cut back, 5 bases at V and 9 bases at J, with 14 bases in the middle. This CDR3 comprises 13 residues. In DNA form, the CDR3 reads TGTGCCAGCAGTAGACCGGGTCACGCGCCCCAGCATTTT. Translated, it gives CASSRPGHAPQHF.

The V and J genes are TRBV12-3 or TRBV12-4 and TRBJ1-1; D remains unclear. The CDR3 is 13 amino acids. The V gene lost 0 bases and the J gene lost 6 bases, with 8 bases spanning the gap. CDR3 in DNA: TGTGCCAGCAGTTTAGCGGAGTTTCCTGAAGCTTTCTTT. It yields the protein CASSLAEFPEAFF.

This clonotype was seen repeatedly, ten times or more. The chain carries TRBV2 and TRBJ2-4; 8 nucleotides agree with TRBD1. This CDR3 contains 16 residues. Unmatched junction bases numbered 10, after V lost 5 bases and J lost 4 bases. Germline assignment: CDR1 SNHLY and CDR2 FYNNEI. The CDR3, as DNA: TGTGCCAGCAGTTACATTCAGGGGGCTCTTAAAAACATTCAGTACTTC. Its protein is CASSYIQGALKNIQYF.

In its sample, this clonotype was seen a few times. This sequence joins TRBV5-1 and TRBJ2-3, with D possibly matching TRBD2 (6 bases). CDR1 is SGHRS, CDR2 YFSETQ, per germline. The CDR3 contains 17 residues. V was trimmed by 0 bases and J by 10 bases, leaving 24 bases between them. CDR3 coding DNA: TGCGCCAGCAGCTTGGAGCTAGCGAGGGGCCTATATCAGCCGCAGTATTTT. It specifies CASSLELARGLYQPQYF.

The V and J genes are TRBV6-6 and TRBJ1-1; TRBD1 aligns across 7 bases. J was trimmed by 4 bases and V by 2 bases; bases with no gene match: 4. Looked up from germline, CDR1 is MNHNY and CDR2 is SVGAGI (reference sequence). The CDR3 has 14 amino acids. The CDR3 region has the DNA TGTGCCAGCAGTTACATTTCAGGGGGCACTGAAGCTTTCTTT. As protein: CASSYISGGTEAFF.

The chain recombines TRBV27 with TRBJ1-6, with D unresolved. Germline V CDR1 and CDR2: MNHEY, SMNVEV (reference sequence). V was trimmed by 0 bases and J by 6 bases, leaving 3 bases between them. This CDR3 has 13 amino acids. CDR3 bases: TGTGCCAGCAGTTTATCAGCTAATTCACCCCTCCACTTT. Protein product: CASSLSANSPLHF.

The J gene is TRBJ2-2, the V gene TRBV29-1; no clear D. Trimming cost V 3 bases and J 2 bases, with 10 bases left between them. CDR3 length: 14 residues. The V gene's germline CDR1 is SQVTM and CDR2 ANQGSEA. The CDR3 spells CSVEAGDNTGELFF. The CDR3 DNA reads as TGCAGCGTTGAGGCAGGAGATAACACCGGGGAGCTGTTTTTT.